This entry lists 5 T cell receptor beta chains sequenced from one sample in a study of cytomegalovirus exposure and HLA in healthy donors. This PCR relied on a set of 60 Vbeta primers and 13 Jbeta primers. Data came from immunoSEQ multiplex PCR; TCRdb stores just in-frame clones and leaves some out. The top ten clones hold over 10% of a sample with about 110,000 clones, 76% of them seen once. Sequencing was carried out using PBMCs. The source of these receptors is a man aged 30 to 45 in good health and CMV-seropositive.

This clone showed up just once. The rearrangement uses TRBV7-2 and TRBJ2-5, with 8 bases that match TRBD2. Per the germline V gene, CDR1 is SGHTA and CDR2 is FQGNSA. Losses at the gene ends were 1 base for V and 5 bases for J; bases not matched to a gene: 6. The CDR3 spans 15 residues. CDR3 DNA: TGTGCCAGCAGCTTAGTAGCCCGGGGGGGGGAGACCCAGTACTTC. The encoded protein is CASSLVARGGETQYF.

The J gene is TRBJ2-7, the V gene TRBV9; 8 bases fit TRBD1. Germline V gene sequence: CDR1 SGDLS, CDR2 YYNGEE. This CDR3 is 16 amino acids long. V lost 0 bases, J lost 3 bases, and 8 bases stayed unmatched. The CDR3 is CASSVGPRDRIYEQYF. The CDR3 DNA reads as TGTGCCAGCAGCGTAGGTCCCCGGGACAGGATCTACGAGCAGTACTTC.

The rearrangement joins TRBV4-1 to TRBJ1-2, with D possibly TRBD1 on 5 matching bases. The germline V and J ends were trimmed by 0 bases and 13 bases, with 18 bases remaining between them. This CDR3 is 14 amino acids long. Germline V gives CDR1 MGHRA, CDR2 YSYEKL. The DNA of the CDR3 is TGCGCCAGCAGCCAAGATCGTTTAGCGGGGCAATGCACCTTC. Residues: CASSQDRLAGQCTF.

This chain connects TRBV7-6 to TRBJ2-2, with unresolved D. The V gene lost 3 bases and the J gene lost 3 bases, with 14 bases spanning the gap. The CDR3 runs 16 residues. Germline V gene data show CDR1 as SGHVS and CDR2 as FNYEAQ. CDR3 in amino acids: CASSFGLTYYTGELFF. The DNA of the CDR3 is TGTGCCAGCAGCTTTGGCTTGACTTACTACACCGGGGAGCTGTTTTTT.

The chain employs TRBV7-9 and TRBJ1-5, with D perhaps matching TRBD1 (5 bases). The CDR3 runs 15 residues. Germline CDR1 and CDR2: SEHNR and FQNEAQ (reference sequence). V lost 0 bases to trimming and J lost 2 bases, with 8 bases between them. CDR3 in DNA: TGTGCCAGCAGCTTAGCGGGGCAGGGCAATCAGCCCCAGCATTTT. Translating it yields CASSLAGQGNQPQHF.